Each of the 17 T cell receptor beta chains below was sequenced from the same sample in a study of blood T cell repertoires in COVID-19. Libraries were prepared by immunoSEQ multiplex PCR; TCRdb keeps only in-frame clonotypes and omits some of them. This table holds tens of thousands of clones, 75% to 90% found once. The sample comprised peripheral blood. The source of these receptors is a human donor in a cohort sampled during active COVID-19.

This clone was recorded a few times. The genes are TRBV7-9 and TRBJ1-1; TRBD1 agrees at 8 bases. The V gene end was trimmed by 2 bases and the J gene end by 8 bases; junction bases not matched to a gene: 4. The length of the CDR3 is 13 residues. The germline gives CDR1 SEHNR, CDR2 FQNEAQ (reference sequence). In DNA, the CDR3 is TGTGCCAGCAGCTTATTAGGACAGGGCGAAGCTTTCTTT. Its translation is CASSLLGQGEAFF.

For the CDR3, the DNA is TGTGCCAGCAGCTCGGACCGGGATGAGCAGTACTTC. This encodes CASSSDRDEQYF. J is TRBJ2-7 and V is TRBV5-4; weak D call: TRBD2 (5 bases). Germline CDR1 reads SGHNT; CDR2 reads YYREEE (reference sequence). With 3 bases removed from V and 7 bases from J, the gap between germline ends came to 11 bases. This CDR3 has 12 amino acids.

This chain connects TRBV9 to TRBJ2-1, with D perhaps matching TRBD1 (5 bases). CDR1 is SGDLS and CDR2 is YYNGEE in the germline V gene. This CDR3 is 18 amino acids long. Trimming pared 0 bases from V and 10 bases from J, leaving 26 bases between. CDR3: CASSVDSWVTDYRREQFF. As DNA, the CDR3 is TGTGCCAGCAGCGTAGATTCGTGGGTGACAGATTATAGAAGGGAGCAGTTCTTC.

This clone was detected only a few times. The rearrangement joins TRBV18 to TRBJ1-1; 8 nucleotides align to TRBD1. After removal of 4 bases from V and 3 bases from J, the junction contained 4 bases not matched to a gene. The CDR3 covers 14 residues. Germline assignment: CDR1 KGHSH and CDR2 LQKENI. The CDR3 loop is CASSLQGADTEAFF. CDR3 nucleotide sequence: TGTGCCAGCTCACTCCAGGGGGCGGACACTGAAGCTTTCTTT.

This rearrangement joins TRBV4-1 to TRBJ2-3; the match to TRBD2 covers 8 bases. The CDR3 has 17 amino acids. Per germline, CDR1 MGHRA and CDR2 YSYEKL. V lost 1 base, J lost 5 bases, and 11 bases stayed unmatched. CDR3 DNA sequence: TGCGCCAGCAGCCAAGCTCAGGCCGGGCGGGGGGTAGATACGCAGTATTTT. Its protein product is CASSQAQAGRGVDTQYF.

The chain recombines TRBV3-1 (or the pseudogene TRBV3-2) with TRBJ2-1, with 11 bases lining up with TRBD2. The germline V gene has CDR1 LGHDT and CDR2 YNNKEL (reference sequence). The CDR3 runs 16 residues. Losses at the gene ends were 6 bases for V and 6 bases for J; bases not matched to a gene: 10. The CDR3 loop reads CASSYGTSGAFNEQFF. The DNA for the CDR3 is TGTGCCAGCAGTTATGGGACTAGCGGAGCTTTCAATGAGCAGTTCTTC.

This chain joins TRBV9 and TRBJ2-1; 7 positions match TRBD2. J was trimmed by 3 bases and V by 3 bases; bases with no gene match: 6. The CDR3 runs to 15 residues. Germline lookup yields CDR1 SGDLS and CDR2 YYNGEE. CDR3 sequence (DNA): TGTGCCAGCAGCGCATCCGGGACTAACTACAATGAGCAGTTCTTC. The encoded protein is CASSASGTNYNEQFF.

V is TRBV3-1 (or the pseudogene TRBV3-2) and J is TRBJ2-7; 7 nucleotides align to TRBD2. This CDR3 region has 13 residues. The germline CDR1 and CDR2 sequences are LGHDT and YNNKEL (reference sequence). The V gene end was trimmed by 9 bases and the J gene end by 4 bases; junction bases not matched to a gene: 9. The CDR3 DNA follows: TGTGCCAGTCTGGGCGGGAGTCCGTACGAGCAGTACTTC. Amino acid sequence: CASLGGSPYEQYF.

The chain has TRBV18 and TRBJ2-5; 8 bases agree with TRBD2. V dropped 3 bases and J dropped 2; count of bases not matched to a gene: 2. The CDR3 extends over 14 amino acids. CDR1 is KGHSH, CDR2 LQKENI, per germline. Here the CDR3 reads CASSPGLGQETQYF. CDR3 DNA: TGTGCCAGCTCACCGGGACTAGGGCAAGAGACCCAGTACTTC.

This sequence joins TRBV2 and TRBJ2-3; weak D call: TRBD2 (5 bases). Germline CDR1 and CDR2: SNHLY and FYNNEI. With 4 bases removed from V and 5 bases from J, the gap between germline ends came to 10 bases. There are 13 residues in the CDR3. The CDR3 region has the DNA TGTGCCAGCAGTGTGGAGGTAGGAGATACGCAGTATTTT. It encodes CASSVEVGDTQYF.

V usage is TRBV5-1 and J usage is TRBJ1-4; D call uncertain. There are 16 residues in the CDR3. The germline CDR1 and CDR2 sequences are SGHRS and YFSETQ. The V gene lost 1 base and the J gene lost 6 bases, with 16 bases spanning the gap. CDR3 sequence: CASSLTGTQRDEKLFF. CDR3 bases: TGCGCCAGCAGCTTGACCGGAACACAACGGGATGAAAAACTGTTTTTT.

The chain couples TRBV28 to TRBJ1-1; D is perhaps TRBD1 (5 bases). The CDR3 has 13 residues. Germline V gene sequence: CDR1 MDHEN, CDR2 SYDVKM. V was pared by 3 bases and J by 8 bases, with 13 bases between. The CDR3 coding sequence is TGTGCCAGCAGTTTCCCCGACAGACCCGAAGCTTTCTTT. This encodes CASSFPDRPEAFF.

The chain is built from TRBV4-3 and TRBJ1-4; 9 nucleotides agree with TRBD1. This CDR3 is 16 amino acids long. Losses at the gene ends were 2 bases for V and 7 bases for J; bases not matched to a gene: 8. The germline CDR1 and CDR2 sequences are LGHNA and YSLEER. The CDR3 coding sequence is TGCGCCAGCAGCCAAATTACAGGGGGCGCAGGTGAAAAACTGTTTTTT. As protein: CASSQITGGAGEKLFF.

This clone was picked up a small number of times. J is TRBJ2-1 and V is TRBV6-5; the D gene is possibly TRBD2 (5 bases). Trimming removed 2 bases at V and 6 bases at J, with 8 bases between. CDR3 length: 13 residues. CDR1 and CDR2 (germline): MNHEY, SVGAGI. The CDR3 is CASSYDYPNEQFF. The CDR3 DNA is TGTGCCAGCAGTTACGACTATCCCAATGAGCAGTTCTTC.

The genes are TRBV28 and TRBJ2-1, with a possible D match to TRBD2 (6 bases). Trimming took off 4 bases at V and 5 bases at J, with 27 bases between the two ends. The CDR3 covers 19 residues. Germline V gives CDR1 MDHEN, CDR2 SYDVKM. CDR3 in DNA: TGTGCCAGCAGTTCGCTAGGCGGGATAATAGTAGGAACTCACAATGAGCAGTTCTTC. This sequence encodes CASSSLGGIIVGTHNEQFF.

This clone appeared once. The chain joins TRBV5-1 to TRBJ2-3, with TRBD1 matching 8 bases. Unmatched junction bases numbered 5, after V lost 4 bases and J lost 4 bases. Looked up from germline, CDR1 is SGHRS and CDR2 is YFSETQ. This CDR3 spans 14 amino acids. The DNA of the CDR3 is TGCGCCAGCAGCGTGGACAGGGCCGCAGATACGCAGTATTTT. Protein: CASSVDRAADTQYF.

This clone came up once. This chain connects TRBV2 to TRBJ2-5, with 9 bases identical to TRBD1. Losses at the gene ends were 2 bases for V and 2 bases for J; bases not matched to a gene: 9. The CDR3 sequence is 17 residues long. Germline V gives CDR1 SNHLY, CDR2 FYNNEI. The CDR3: CASSEPRQGGDQETQYF. Written as DNA, the CDR3 is TGTGCCAGCAGTGAACCCCGACAGGGGGGGGATCAAGAGACCCAGTACTTC.